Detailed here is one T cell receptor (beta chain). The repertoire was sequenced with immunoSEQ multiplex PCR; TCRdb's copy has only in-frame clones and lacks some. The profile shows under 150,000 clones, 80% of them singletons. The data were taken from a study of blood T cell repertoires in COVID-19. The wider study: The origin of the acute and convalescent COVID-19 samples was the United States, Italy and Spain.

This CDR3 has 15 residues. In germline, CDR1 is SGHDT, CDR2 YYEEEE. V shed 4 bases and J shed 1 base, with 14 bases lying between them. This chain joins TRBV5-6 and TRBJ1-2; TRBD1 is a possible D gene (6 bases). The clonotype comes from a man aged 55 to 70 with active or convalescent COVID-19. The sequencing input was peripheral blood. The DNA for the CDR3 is TGTGCCAGCAGCGCTGGACAGCTAAGTAACTATGGCTACACCTTC. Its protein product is CASSAGQLSNYGYTF.